The rows below give T cell receptor beta chains drawn from one sample of a study of blood T cell repertoires in COVID-19. Sequenced by immunoSEQ multiplex PCR; TCRdb stores in-frame clones only, minus some. The table has some 44,000 clones, nearly 90% seen once. The sample taken for sequencing was peripheral blood. The receptor set was obtained from a human donor in a cohort sampled during active COVID-19. Both conserved end residues are part of each CDR3. D genes are given only for firm matches. Some rows have no size entry. The others give once, few or many, or a class for an expanded clone.

j_gene	abundance	v_gene	d_gene	CDR3aa	CDR3nt
TRBJ1-5	.	TRBV29-1	.	CSAWGGGTQPQHF	TGCAGCGCTTGGGGAGGGGGGACTCAGCCCCAGCATTTT
TRBJ2-7	.	TRBV23-1	TRBD1	CASSQSRDSTYEQYF	TGCGCCAGCAGTCAATCCCGGGACAGTACGTACGAGCAGTACTTC
TRBJ1-2	once	TRBV13	.	CASSLGTAVGYTF	TGTGCCAGCAGCTTAGGGACCGCGGTTGGCTACACCTTC
TRBJ1-2	.	TRBV30	.	CAWSTPFVTGINGYTF	TGTGCCTGGAGCACCCCCTTCGTTACAGGGATTAATGGCTACACCTTC
TRBJ1-1	.	TRBV19	.	CASSPLRRVNTEAFF	TGTGCCAGTAGCCCCCTGCGCAGGGTTAACACTGAAGCTTTCTTT
TRBJ2-5	.	TRBV4-2	TRBD2	CASSQDIGGAETQYF	TGTGCCAGCAGCCAAGATATCGGGGGGGCAGAGACCCAGTACTTC
TRBJ2-5	.	TRBV3-1/TRBV3-2	.	CASSQYPRNWYF	TGTGCCAGCAGCCAGTACCCGAGGAATTGGTACTTC
TRBJ2-5	.	TRBV3-1/TRBV3-2	.	CASSLGGRKQETQYF	TGTGCCAGCAGCCTCGGGGGACGGAAACAAGAGACCCAGTACTTC
TRBJ1-2	.	TRBV5-4	TRBD1	CASSSGTGGRLFGYTF	TGTGCCAGCAGCTCCGGGACAGGGGGTCGATTGTTTGGCTACACCTTC
TRBJ1-6	.	TRBV7-6	TRBD1	CASSSRQGQNNSPLHF	TGTGCCAGCAGCTCACGACAGGGGCAGAATAATTCACCCCTCCACTTT
TRBJ2-7	.	TRBV6-5	TRBD1	CASSYSAGGFVEQYF	TGTGCCAGCAGTTACTCAGCAGGGGGCTTCGTAGAGCAGTACTTC
TRBJ1-1	.	TRBV10-3	TRBD1	CAISSTGEEIEAFF	TGTGCCATCAGCTCGACAGGGGAAGAGATTGAAGCTTTCTTT
TRBJ1-1	.	TRBV5-6	TRBD1	CASSFSLGQGNTEAFF	TGTGCCAGCAGCTTTAGTCTAGGACAGGGGAACACTGAAGCTTTCTTT
TRBJ2-1	.	TRBV2	TRBD1	CASSVGDSSYNEQFF	TGTGCCAGCAGTGTCGGGGACAGCTCCTACAATGAGCAGTTCTTC
TRBJ2-2	.	TRBV30	.	CAWSVGTPGGELFF	TGTGCCTGGAGCGTAGGGACTCCAGGCGGGGAGCTGTTTTTT
TRBJ2-3	.	TRBV7-9	TRBD1	CASSRGQGFTDTQYF	TGTGCCAGCAGCCGGGGACAGGGGTTCACAGATACGCAGTATTTT
TRBJ2-1	.	TRBV25-1	TRBD2	CASRLQRGGIEQFF	TGTGCCAGCAGACTTCAGCGGGGGGGCATTGAGCAGTTCTTC
TRBJ2-7	once	TRBV3-1/TRBV3-2	TRBD1	CASSQPSTGRNEQYF	TGTGCCAGCAGCCAGCCCTCGACAGGGCGTAACGAGCAGTACTTC
TRBJ2-1	.	TRBV27	.	CASSFGVGNEQFF	TGTGCCAGCAGTTTCGGAGTCGGCAATGAGCAGTTCTTC
TRBJ2-7	.	TRBV2	TRBD1	CASSARTGSHEQYF	TGTGCCAGCAGTGCTCGGACAGGGAGCCACGAGCAGTACTTC
TRBJ2-3	.	TRBV7-6	.	CASSLGFERATDTQYF	TGTGCCAGCAGCTTAGGGTTTGAGCGGGCCACAGATACGCAGTATTTT
TRBJ1-5	few	TRBV7-8	.	CASRRGLNQPQHF	TGTGCCAGCAGAAGGGGCCTCAATCAGCCCCAGCATTTT
TRBJ1-2	.	TRBV30	.	CAWRRQSSNYGYTF	TGTGCCTGGAGGCGGCAGTCCTCTAACTATGGCTACACCTTC
TRBJ2-7	few	TRBV4-1	.	CASSQEGDTYYEQYF	TGCGCCAGCAGCCAAGAAGGGGACACATACTACGAGCAGTACTTC
TRBJ1-5	.	TRBV2	TRBD1	CASSSSRTGINQPQHF	TGTGCCAGCAGTAGTAGCCGGACAGGGATCAATCAGCCCCAGCATTTT
TRBJ1-3	once	TRBV2	TRBD1	CASGGQGRSGNTIYF	TGTGCCAGCGGCGGACAGGGCCGCTCTGGAAACACCATATATTTT
TRBJ1-2	.	TRBV7-3	TRBD1	CASSTAPGQGYTF	TGTGCCAGCAGCACCGCCCCGGGACAGGGCTACACCTTC
TRBJ1-2	few	TRBV25-1	.	CASSDYGAYYGYTF	TGTGCCAGCAGTGACTACGGTGCCTACTATGGCTACACCTTC
TRBJ1-2	medium-sized	TRBV7-2	TRBD1	CASSLVPGQGRYGYTF	TGTGCCAGCAGCCTCGTTCCGGGACAGGGGCGCTATGGCTACACCTTC
TRBJ2-3	.	TRBV27	.	CASSGGLTDTQYF	TGTGCCAGCAGTGGCGGACTCACAGATACGCAGTATTTT
TRBJ1-4	.	TRBV3-1/TRBV3-2	.	CASSQPGRTNEKLFF	TGTGCCAGCAGCCAACCAGGGAGGACTAATGAAAAACTGTTTTTT
TRBJ2-3	.	TRBV21-1	.	CASSILEGQGTDTQYF	TGTGCCAGCAGCATACTGGAGGGACAGGGCACAGATACGCAGTATTTT
TRBJ2-2	.	TRBV9	.	CASSVVGDTRAGELFF	TGTGCCAGCAGCGTGGTTGGCGATACTAGGGCCGGGGAGCTGTTTTTT
TRBJ1-3	few	TRBV5-4	.	CASSLAGRTSGNTIYF	TGTGCCAGCAGCTTGGCAGGAAGAACCTCTGGAAACACCATATATTTT
TRBJ1-1	.	TRBV5-1	TRBD1	CASNPTGTGGTEAFF	TGCGCCAGCAATCCAACCGGGACAGGGGGCACTGAAGCTTTCTTT
TRBJ2-7	.	TRBV4-1	.	CASGISAGALYEQYF	TGCGCCAGCGGAATATCGGCGGGGGCTCTCTACGAGCAGTACTTC
TRBJ2-1	.	TRBV2	TRBD2	CATGGYYNEQFF	TGTGCCACCGGGGGGTACTACAATGAGCAGTTCTTC
TRBJ2-5	few	TRBV5-1	.	CASSLAREKETQYF	TGCGCCAGCAGCTTGGCGAGGGAGAAAGAGACCCAGTACTTC
TRBJ2-1	.	TRBV7-8	TRBD2	CASSNPELAGGSSYNEQFF	TGTGCCAGCAGTAACCCAGAACTAGCGGGGGGAAGCTCCTACAATGAGCAGTTCTTC
TRBJ2-7	.	TRBV7-3	TRBD1	CASSLTVGDSTEQYF	TGTGCCAGCAGCTTAACGGTCGGGGACAGCACAGAGCAGTACTTC
TRBJ1-2	.	TRBV6-1	TRBD1	CASSEAMPGQGFTF	TGTGCCAGCAGTGAAGCGATGCCGGGACAGGGTTTCACCTTC
TRBJ2-1	.	TRBV5-1	.	CASSLSPSGNEQFF	TGCGCCAGCAGCTTATCCCCCAGTGGCAATGAGCAGTTCTTC
TRBJ1-1	.	TRBV4-2	.	CASSQDQVTEAFF	TGTGCCAGCAGCCAAGATCAGGTCACTGAAGCTTTCTTT
TRBJ1-4	.	TRBV5-1	.	CASSPYTATNEKLFF	TGCGCCAGCAGCCCCTATACAGCAACTAATGAAAAACTGTTTTTT
TRBJ1-1	.	TRBV2	.	CASSEGSRYSEAFF	TGTGCCAGCAGTGAGGGCAGTAGGTACTCTGAAGCTTTCTTT
TRBJ1-1	.	TRBV7-2	.	CASSLSENTEAFF	TGTGCCAGCAGCTTATCAGAGAACACTGAAGCTTTCTTT
TRBJ1-2	.	TRBV5-4	.	CASSLGSRGLGDYGYTF	TGTGCCAGCAGCTTGGGCTCCAGGGGCTTGGGTGACTATGGCTACACCTTC
TRBJ2-7	.	TRBV5-8	.	CASSQDRSYEQYF	TGTGCCAGCAGCCAGGACAGATCCTACGAGCAGTACTTC
TRBJ1-2	.	TRBV19	TRBD1	CASSTDRGRVRGYTF	TGTGCCAGTAGTACGGACAGGGGACGAGTCCGTGGCTACACCTTC
TRBJ1-6	.	TRBV3-1/TRBV3-2	TRBD1	CASSQDDRVRSPLHF	TGTGCCAGCAGCCAGGATGACAGGGTTCGCTCACCCCTCCACTTT
TRBJ1-2	.	TRBV2	.	CARGDPKTYSNYGYTF	TGTGCCAGAGGGGATCCCAAGACCTATAGTAACTATGGCTACACCTTC
TRBJ1-2	.	TRBV12-5	.	CASWASGTQAYGYTF	TGTGCTAGTTGGGCAAGCGGGACGCAGGCTTATGGCTACACCTTC
TRBJ1-1	.	TRBV29-1	TRBD1	CSVAGQGAIEAFF	TGCAGCGTTGCCGGGCAGGGGGCAATTGAAGCTTTCTTT
TRBJ1-3	once	TRBV2	.	CASKDINSGNTIYF	TGTGCCAGCAAAGACATAAACTCTGGAAACACCATATATTTT